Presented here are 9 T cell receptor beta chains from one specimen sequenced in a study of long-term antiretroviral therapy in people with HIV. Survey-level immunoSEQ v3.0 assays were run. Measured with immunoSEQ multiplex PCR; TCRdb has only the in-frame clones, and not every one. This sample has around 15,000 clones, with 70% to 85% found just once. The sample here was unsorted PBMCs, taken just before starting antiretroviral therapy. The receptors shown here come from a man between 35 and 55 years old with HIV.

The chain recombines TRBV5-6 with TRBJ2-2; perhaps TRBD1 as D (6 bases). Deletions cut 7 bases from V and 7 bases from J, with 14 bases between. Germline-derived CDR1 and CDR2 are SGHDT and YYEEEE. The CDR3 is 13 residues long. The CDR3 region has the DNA TGTGCCAGCCGCTGGGGACAAGACGGGGAGCTGTTTTTT. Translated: CASRWGQDGELFF. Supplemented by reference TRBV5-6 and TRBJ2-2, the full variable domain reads DAGVTQSPTHLIKTRGQQVTLRCSPKSGHDTVSWYQQALGQGPQFIFQYYEEEERQRGNFPDRFSGHQFPNYSSELNVNALLLGDSALYLCASRWGQDGELFFGEGSRLTVL.

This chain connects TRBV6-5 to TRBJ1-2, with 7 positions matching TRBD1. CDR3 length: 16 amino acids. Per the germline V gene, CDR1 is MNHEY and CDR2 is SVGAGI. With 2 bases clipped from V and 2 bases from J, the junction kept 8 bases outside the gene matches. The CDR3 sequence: CASSYAWTGLNYGYTF. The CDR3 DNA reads TGTGCCAGCAGTTACGCGTGGACAGGTTTGAACTATGGCTACACCTTC.

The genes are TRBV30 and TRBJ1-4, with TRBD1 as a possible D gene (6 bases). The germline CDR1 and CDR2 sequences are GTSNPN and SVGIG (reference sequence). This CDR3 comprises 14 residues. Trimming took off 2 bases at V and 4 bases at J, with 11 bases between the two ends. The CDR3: CAWSPGDGNEKLFF. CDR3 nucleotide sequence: TGTGCCTGGAGTCCAGGGGACGGTAATGAAAAACTGTTTTTT.

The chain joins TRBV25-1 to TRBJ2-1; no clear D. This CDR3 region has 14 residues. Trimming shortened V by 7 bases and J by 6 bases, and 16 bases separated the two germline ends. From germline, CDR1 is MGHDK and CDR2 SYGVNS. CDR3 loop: CASNGPSPGNEQFF. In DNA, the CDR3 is TGTGCCAGCAACGGGCCCAGTCCCGGCAATGAGCAGTTCTTC. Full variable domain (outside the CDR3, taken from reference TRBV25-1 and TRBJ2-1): EADIYQTPRYLVIGTGKKITLECSQTMGHDKMYWYQQDPGMELHLIHYSYGVNSTEKGDLSSESTVSRIRTEHFPLTLESARPSHTSQYLCASNGPSPGNEQFFGPGTRLTVL.

The CDR3 spells CASSEDSSYEQYF. In DNA form, the CDR3 reads TGTGCCAGCAGCGAGGACAGCTCCTACGAGCAGTACTTC. The chain links TRBV9 to TRBJ2-7, with D possibly matching TRBD1 (6 bases). Germline V gene lookup returns CDR1 SGDLS and CDR2 YYNGEE. V gave up 3 bases and J gave up 0 bases, with 7 bases separating them. This CDR3 is built from 13 residues.

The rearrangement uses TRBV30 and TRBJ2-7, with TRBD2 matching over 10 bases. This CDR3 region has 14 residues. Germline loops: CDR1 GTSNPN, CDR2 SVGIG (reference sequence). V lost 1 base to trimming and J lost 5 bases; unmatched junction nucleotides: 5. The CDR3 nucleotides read TGTGCCTGGAGTGAAGGGACTAGCGTCGACGAGCAGTACTTC. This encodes CAWSEGTSVDEQYF.

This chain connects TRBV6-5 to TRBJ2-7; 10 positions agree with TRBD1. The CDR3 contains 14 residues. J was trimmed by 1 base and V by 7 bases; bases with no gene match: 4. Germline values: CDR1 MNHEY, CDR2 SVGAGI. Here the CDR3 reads CASKRDRGSYEQYF. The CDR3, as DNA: TGTGCCAGCAAGCGGGACAGGGGATCCTACGAGCAGTACTTC.

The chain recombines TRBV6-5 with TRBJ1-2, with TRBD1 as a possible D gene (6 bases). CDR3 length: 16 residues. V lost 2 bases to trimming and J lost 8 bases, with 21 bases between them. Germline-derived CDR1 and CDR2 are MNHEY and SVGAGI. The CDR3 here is CASSYMGADFLDGYTF. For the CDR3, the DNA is TGTGCCAGCAGTTACATGGGGGCTGACTTTCTGGACGGCTACACCTTC.

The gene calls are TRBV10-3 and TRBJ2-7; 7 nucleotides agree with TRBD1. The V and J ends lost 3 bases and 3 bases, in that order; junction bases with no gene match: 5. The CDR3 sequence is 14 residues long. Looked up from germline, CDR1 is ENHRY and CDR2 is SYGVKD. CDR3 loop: CAISDQGQSYEQYF. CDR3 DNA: TGTGCCATCAGTGATCAGGGACAGAGCTACGAGCAGTACTTC.